This TCR beta chain was obtained from a study of blood T cell repertoires in COVID-19. About the study: From T cells, B-cell-depleted T cells, or PBMCs came the material, which was cDNA or gDNA.

V lost 4 bases, J lost 10 bases, and 9 bases stayed unmatched. This CDR3 spans 14 amino acids. The V gene's germline CDR1 is SGDLS and CDR2 YYNGEE. Original data processing: Estimated nucleated cell counts came from reference gene primer amplification. TCRdb's copy holds only in-frame clones and misses some; the assay was immunoSEQ multiplex PCR. V and J calls and clone size are copied from that table; D and trimming were computed from the DNA. The data contain some 420,000 clones, around 89% of them seen just once; the ten biggest clones take up around 1.1%. Participant-given clinical history determined each cohort assignment. Among Cohort 3 donors, those recovered had two negative PCRs, clearance, or symptom resolution.

The V call is TRBV9, the J call TRBJ1-5; 9 bases match TRBD1. Sequences were obtained from PBMCs or T cells enriched from blood (not recorded which). The sequence was collected from a man aged 30-40 years who had recovered from COVID-19. CDR3 protein: CASSQGTGPIPQHF. CDR3 coding DNA: TGTGCCAGCAGCCAGGGGACAGGGCCAATTCCCCAGCATTTT.